The 23 T cell receptor beta chains presented below share a single source sample, sequenced in a study of T cells expressing NK-cell markers. Each CDR3 protein gets one entry in TCRdb, which reprocessed the 5' RACE reads and gives no DNA. This table holds roughly 390,000 distinct CDR3 sequences. Sequenced: blood T cells: a sorted CD56 or NKG2C T cell subset, CD4+ or CD8+ T cells, or bulk PBMC T cells (not recorded which). The receptor set was obtained from a man aged 18 to 69 in good health.

The V and J genes are TRBV5-6 and TRBJ2-1. Germline CDR1 reads SGHDT; CDR2 reads YYEEEE. CDR3 length: 13 amino acids. CDR3 loop: CASSKASINEQFF.

This chain links TRBV20-1 with TRBJ2-5; TCRdb lists TRBD2, though no DNA is available to test this call. Germline V lookup: CDR1 DFQATT, CDR2 SNEGSKA (reference sequence). This CDR3 region has 13 residues. CDR3 in amino acids: CSASWTSGGTQYF.

Here the CDR3 reads CASSLESRDRVYGEQFF. J is TRBJ2-1 and V is TRBV7-3; the TCRdb D gene call, TRBD1, has no DNA to confirm it. This CDR3 is built from 17 residues. Germline CDR1 and CDR2: SGHTA and FQGTGA.

CDR3 amino acids: CASSPSWRGGTDTQYF. The chain uses TRBV5-1 and TRBJ2-3; TCRdb's D call, TRBD2, is unchecked because there is no DNA. Germline values: CDR1 SGHRS, CDR2 YFSETQ. The length of the CDR3 is 16 residues.

The gene calls are TRBV12-3 or TRBV12-4 and TRBJ1-2; TCRdb selects TRBD1, and the lack of DNA leaves this call unchecked. The CDR3 has 15 residues. The CDR3 reads CASSLVGGGLGGYTF.

This sequence joins TRBV20-1 and TRBJ1-6; the D call from TCRdb, TRBD1, cannot be confirmed without DNA. The CDR3 spans 15 residues. Germline CDR1 DFQATT, CDR2 SNEGSKA (reference sequence). The CDR3 spells CSARWTGGRNSPLHF.

The chain combines TRBV29-1 with TRBJ2-1. The CDR3 consists of 13 residues. Germline CDR1 reads SQVTM; CDR2 reads ANQGSEA. This CDR3 is CSVVKDSYNEQFF.

V usage is TRBV25-1 and J usage is TRBJ2-3; the TCRdb D gene call, TRBD1, has no DNA to confirm it. This CDR3 spans 16 amino acids. Germline lookup yields CDR1 MGHDK and CDR2 SYGVNS. CDR3 region: CASGVEQGAYTDTQYF.

The V call is TRBV5-1, the J call TRBJ2-3; the D gene TCRdb calls, TRBD2, cannot be checked with no DNA. Germline assignment: CDR1 SGHRS and CDR2 YFSETQ. The CDR3 sequence is 17 residues long. Here the CDR3 reads CASSKLAGGSSTDTQYF.

This rearrangement joins TRBV3-1 to TRBJ2-7; TCRdb calls TRBD1, which cannot be checked without DNA. The length of the CDR3 is 18 residues. Germline CDR1 LGHDT, CDR2 YNNKEL (reference sequence). CDR3 loop: CASSQDWDRGTPSYEQYF.

The rearrangement links TRBV7-8 to TRBJ1-1. This CDR3 has 16 amino acids. Germline V gene data show CDR1 as SGHVS and CDR2 as FQNEAQ. The chain's CDR3 is CASSLEVIRVGTEAFF.

This rearrangement joins TRBV27 to TRBJ1-2. The CDR3 runs 14 residues. Looked up from germline, CDR1 is MNHEY and CDR2 is SMNVEV (reference sequence). CDR3 region: CASRAIRKNYGYTF.

The CDR3 spells CSVAPGQGSEAFF. The chain recombines TRBV29-1 with TRBJ1-1; TCRdb selects TRBD1, and the lack of DNA leaves this call unchecked. CDR1 is SQVTM, CDR2 ANQGSEA, per germline. The CDR3 covers 13 residues.

CDR3: CASSDSRGSYNEQFF. This chain uses TRBV2 with TRBJ2-1. CDR1 is SNHLY and CDR2 is FYNNEI in the germline V gene. The CDR3 loop spans 15 amino acids.

The chain has TRBV4-2 and TRBJ2-2; TCRdb's assignment of TRBD2 cannot be checked, as there is no DNA. Germline V gene sequence: CDR1 LGHNA, CDR2 YNFKEQ. The CDR3 extends over 16 amino acids. CDR3 in amino acids: CASSQSGGAPTGELFF.

The V gene is TRBV5-1, the J gene TRBJ1-2; the D call of TRBD1 rests on TCRdb alone, since no DNA is present to check it. Germline V gives CDR1 SGHRS, CDR2 YFSETQ. The CDR3 extends over 14 amino acids. CDR3: CASSFRGEDYGYTF.

The chain joins TRBV5-4 to TRBJ2-1. CDR3 length: 14 residues. The germline CDR1 and CDR2 sequences are SGHNT and YYREEE (reference sequence). The CDR3 here is CASSLEPLANEQFF.

V and J are TRBV12-3 or TRBV12-4 and TRBJ2-7. This CDR3 spans 14 amino acids. This CDR3 reads CASKPETDPYEQYF.

The V gene is TRBV15, the J gene TRBJ2-3; TCRdb gives TRBD1 as the D gene, but with no DNA this cannot be confirmed. The CDR3 has 18 amino acids. Germline-derived CDR1 and CDR2 are LNHNV and YYDKDF (reference sequence). The CDR3 loop reads CATSRATGRGSSTDTQYF.

This sequence joins TRBV6-1 and TRBJ2-7; lacking DNA, the TRBD1 call made by TCRdb goes unchecked. This CDR3 region has 15 residues. In germline, CDR1 is MNHNS, CDR2 SASEGT. CDR3: CASMSPGEQTYEQYF.

The chain recombines TRBV12-3 or TRBV12-4 with TRBJ2-5; TCRdb calls TRBD1, which cannot be checked without DNA. This CDR3 has 16 amino acids. The CDR3 reads CASSLARGTVQETQYF.

The V call is TRBV20-1, the J call TRBJ2-1; TCRdb proposes TRBD1, but this gene call is untestable without DNA. The CDR3 is 19 amino acids. Per the germline V gene, CDR1 is DFQATT and CDR2 is SNEGSKA (reference sequence). The CDR3 sequence: CSASLPGQRFLRTYNEQFF.

The chain links TRBV20-1 to TRBJ2-5; the TCRdb call, TRBD2, lacks DNA for checking. This CDR3 has 17 amino acids. CDR1 is DFQATT and CDR2 is SNEGSKA in the germline V gene (reference sequence). The CDR3 spells CSATGQGLAQLQETQYF.